One sample yielded the 17 T cell receptor beta chains listed below, sequenced in a study of T cell repertoires in cytomegalovirus infection. TCRdb re-derived calls from the reads in MiXCR, one entry per CDR3 protein. This sample yields approximately 140,000 distinct CDR3 sequences, of which roughly 8.2% are seen a single time; 10% belongs to the top ten. What was sequenced was PBMCs. All receptors derive from a human donor in good health (CMV status not recorded). Some clones in this sample may be carry-over from other donors' samples.

This clonotype was counted at least ten times. J is TRBJ2-7 and V is TRBV5-6, with 9 positions matching TRBD2. After removal of 3 bases from V and 4 bases from J, the junction contained 8 bases not matched to a gene. Germline V gene sequence: CDR1 SGHDT, CDR2 YYEEEE. The CDR3 totals 15 residues. The CDR3 here is CASSSMGGGEYEQYF. The DNA for the CDR3 is TGTGCCAGCAGCTCGATGGGCGGGGGGGAGTACGAGCAGTACTTC.

This clonotype has more than one count but fewer than ten. This chain links TRBV4-1 with TRBJ1-1, with 8 bases matching TRBD1. V was pared by 3 bases and J by 1 base, with 4 bases of the junction left unmatched. This CDR3 comprises 15 residues. Per the germline V gene, CDR1 is MGHRA and CDR2 is YSYEKL. The chain's CDR3 is CASSQDRAENTEAFF. The CDR3 bases are TGCGCCAGCAGCCAGGACAGGGCAGAGAACACTGAAGCTTTCTTT.

On this clonotype: A much larger clone differs from this one at a single base, so this may be a read error. V gene TRBV20-1 combines with J gene TRBJ1-5, with a weak D call TRBD1 (6 bases). This CDR3 spans 17 amino acids. Deletions cut 3 bases from V and 8 bases from J, with 26 bases between. CDR1 is DFQATT and CDR2 is SNEGSKA in the germline V gene (reference sequence). The DNA of the CDR3 is TGCAGTGCTAGGGCTGGGGGGCCGGATCGGTGGAGAGAGCCCCAGCATTTT. It yields the protein CSARAGGPDRWREPQHF.

This clonotype showed up many times. CDR3 in amino acids: CASSIRQGEEKLFF. Written as DNA, the CDR3 is TGTGCCAGCAGTATCAGACAGGGTGAGGAAAAACTGTTTTTT. The chain employs TRBV28 and TRBJ1-4; 7 bases are a match to TRBD1. Germline values: CDR1 MDHEN, CDR2 SYDVKM. With 5 bases clipped from V and 8 bases from J, the junction kept 8 bases outside the gene matches. This CDR3 region has 14 residues.

This clonotype was detected a few times. The V and J genes are TRBV6-5 and TRBJ1-6; tentatively, D is TRBD1 (5 bases). The V end was cut by 0 bases, the J end by 9 bases, with 15 bases between. This CDR3 spans 16 amino acids. CDR1 MNHEY and CDR2 SVGAGI come from the germline V gene. CDR3 sequence: CASSYSTGGSSSPLHF. CDR3 in DNA: TGTGCCAGCAGTTACTCGACGGGGGGTAGCAGTTCACCCCTCCACTTT.

The chain carries TRBV20-1 and TRBJ1-1; no definite D call. From germline, CDR1 is DFQATT and CDR2 SNEGSKA (reference sequence). V lost 0 bases and J 9 bases, leaving 14 bases between the germline ends. This CDR3 has 13 amino acids. CDR3 region: CSAREGKALKAFF. The DNA for the CDR3 is TGCAGTGCTAGAGAAGGAAAAGCACTGAAAGCTTTCTTT.

Only a few counts were recorded for this clonotype. V gene TRBV29-1 combines with J gene TRBJ2-3, with a possible D match to TRBD1 (6 bases). The germline V gene has CDR1 SQVTM and CDR2 ANQGSEA. With 0 bases removed from V and 6 bases from J, the gap between germline ends came to 19 bases. This CDR3 has 16 residues. The CDR3 loop reads CSVEDPETGFTDTQYF. The CDR3 nucleotides are TGCAGCGTTGAAGATCCCGAGACAGGTTTCACGGATACGCAGTATTTT.

The chain employs TRBV2 and TRBJ1-5; D not certain. Germline CDR1 reads SNHLY; CDR2 reads FYNNEI. This CDR3 has 17 residues. V lost 3 bases, J lost 0 bases, and 15 bases lay in between. CDR3 amino acids: CASSETTVEYSNQPQHF. The CDR3, as DNA: TGTGCCAGCAGTGAGACGACCGTGGAGTATAGCAATCAGCCCCAGCATTTT.

This clonotype was detected only a few times. This chain joins TRBV29-1 and TRBJ1-2, with a tentative D call TRBD1 (6 bases). V shed 6 bases and J shed 6 bases, with 14 bases lying between them. Per the germline V gene, CDR1 is SQVTM and CDR2 is ANQGSEA. There are 12 residues in the CDR3. The CDR3 DNA is TGCAGCGTGGACAAGGGGGATCATGGCTACACCTTC. Its translation: CSVDKGDHGYTF.

This clonotype was picked up many times. V gene TRBV7-2 combines with J gene TRBJ1-1, with TRBD1 matching over 8 bases. Germline V gene lookup returns CDR1 SGHTA and CDR2 FQGNSA. This CDR3 spans 14 amino acids. Losses at the gene ends were 5 bases for V and 2 bases for J; bases not matched to a gene: 4. The CDR3 spells CASSPDRDNTEAFF. CDR3 nucleotide sequence: TGTGCCAGCAGCCCGGACAGGGACAACACTGAAGCTTTCTTT.

The chain joins TRBV20-1 to TRBJ2-5; 10 bases match TRBD2. After removal of 6 bases from V and 4 bases from J, the junction contained 5 bases not matched to a gene. In germline, CDR1 is DFQATT, CDR2 SNEGSKA (reference sequence). The CDR3 loop spans 13 amino acids. This chain's CDR3 is CSARWTSGETQYF. Here the CDR3 DNA reads TGCAGTGCCCGATGGACTAGCGGAGAGACCCAGTACTTC.

The rearrangement links TRBV5-4 to TRBJ1-1, with TRBD1 matching over 9 bases. J was trimmed by 6 bases and V by 6 bases; bases with no gene match: 9. This CDR3 region has 14 residues. Germline loops: CDR1 SGHNT, CDR2 YYREEE (reference sequence). As DNA, the CDR3 is TGTGCCAGCACTAAGTCGACAGGGGGGGCTGAAGCTTTCTTT. Translating it yields CASTKSTGGAEAFF.

This clonotype has a handful of counts. This sequence joins TRBV14 and TRBJ1-6, with 7 bases fitting TRBD1. Germline V gene data show CDR1 as SGHDN and CDR2 as FVKESK. This CDR3 comprises 17 residues. V shed 1 base, J shed 7 bases, and the junction held 10 bases outside the gene matches. The DNA for the CDR3 is TGTGCCAGCAGCCAAGTGCGCCCGGGACAGCAGAATTCACCCCTCCACTTT. It translates to CASSQVRPGQQNSPLHF.

In this sample, this clonotype turned up many times. This chain uses TRBV7-8 with TRBJ2-1; 12 positions agree with TRBD2. After removal of 4 bases from V and 2 bases from J, the junction contained 3 bases not matched to a gene. The CDR3 consists of 16 residues. The germline V gene encodes CDR1 SGHVS and CDR2 FQNEAQ. CDR3 coding DNA: TGTGCCAGCAGCTCTAGCGGGGGGGCTACCTACAATGAGCAGTTCTTC. Its translation: CASSSSGGATYNEQFF.

In this sample, this clonotype turned up many times. This chain uses TRBV7-2 with TRBJ2-3; D unresolved. The germline V gene has CDR1 SGHTA and CDR2 FQGNSA. Trimming cost V 1 base and J 4 bases, with 6 bases left between them. The CDR3 covers 13 residues. CDR3 sequence reads: CASSLGVPDTQYF. The CDR3, as DNA: TGTGCCAGCAGCTTAGGGGTTCCAGATACGCAGTATTTT.

This clonotype came up many times. The rearrangement uses TRBV28 and TRBJ1-1; TRBD1 matches at 7 bases. Trimming at V came to 6 bases and at J to 4 bases, leaving 11 bases not matched to a gene. The CDR3 totals 15 residues. Germline CDR1 and CDR2: MDHEN and SYDVKM. The CDR3 coding sequence is TGTGCCAGCAGATACGTTACAGGGGTGGGCACTGAAGCTTTCTTT. It translates to CASRYVTGVGTEAFF.

Many counts were recorded for this clonotype. The chain employs TRBV7-9 and TRBJ2-5, with 12 bases fitting TRBD2. After removal of 3 bases from V and 5 bases from J, the junction contained 7 bases not matched to a gene. CDR1 is SEHNR and CDR2 is FQNEAQ in the germline V gene (reference sequence). There are 16 residues in the CDR3. The CDR3 sequence is CASSFGLAGRMETQYF. Written as DNA, the CDR3 is TGTGCCAGCAGCTTTGGACTAGCGGGGAGAATGGAGACCCAGTACTTC.